This T cell receptor (beta chain) was observed in a study of blood T cell repertoires in COVID-19. Produced via immunoSEQ multiplex PCR; TCRdb's table is partial and in-frame only. The sample lists about 240,000 clones; roughly 86% were seen once. CDR1 is MGHDK and CDR2 is SYGVNS in the germline V gene. The CDR3 consists of 14 residues. J lost 3 bases, V lost 4 bases, and 3 bases had no gene match. Sequencing used PBMCs or T cells enriched from blood (not recorded which). The chain is built from TRBV25-1 and TRBJ1-1; TRBD1 matches at 9 bases. The sequence came from a woman aged 35 to 49 with acute COVID-19. The chain's CDR3 is CASSATGGHTEAFF. In DNA, the CDR3 is TGTGCCAGCAGTGCCACAGGGGGCCACACTGAAGCTTTCTTT.